This TCR beta chain was sequenced for a study of T and B cells in COVID-19 patients. Each TRB amplification used roughly 240-550 ng of genomic DNA from blood. This clonotype was detected only a few times. Its specificity is unknown. The germline gives CDR1 SQVTM, CDR2 ANQGSEA. CDR3 length equals 12 residues. V was trimmed by 7 bases and J by 3 bases, leaving 12 bases between them. Findings and caveats of the study: Highly clonal in active COVID-19, TRB repertoires exceeded healthy-donor diversity and richness at recovery. No sequencing was yet done of CD4+, regulatory or CD8+ subsets, or of SARS-CoV-2-responsive or tetramer+ sorted cells. Patients with COVID-19 reportedly showed strongly skewed T cell receptor beta variable and joining gene usage.

Multiplex PCR with BIOMED2 TRB-A/B primer pools amplified TRB rearrangements. One entry per CDR3 protein results from TCRdb running MiXCR on the multiplex PCR reads. The data hold 8,000 to 9,500 distinct CDR3 sequences, with approximately 35% observed a single time. The V gene is TRBV29-1, the J gene TRBJ2-5, with a tentative D call TRBD1 (6 bases). The source material was blood. This clonotype originated in a human donor with active COVID-19. CDR3 region: CSARKGEETQYF. DNA for the CDR3: TGCAGCGCCCGTAAGGGGGAAGAGACCCAGTACTTC.